Following are 13 T cell receptor beta chains from one sample sequenced in a study of shared clonotypes between healthy human individuals. Sequenced by immunoSEQ multiplex PCR; TCRdb stores in-frame clones only, minus some. The table has some 2,500,000 clones, roughly 90% seen once. The specimen was naive CD4+ T cells from PBMCs. Subset specified: CD45RA+ positively selected. The source is a man younger than 35 in good health. Some clones in this sample may be carry-over from other donors' samples.

The chain couples TRBV11-3 to TRBJ2-2, with 10 bases lining up with TRBD1. Germline V CDR1 and CDR2: SGHNT, YENEEA. The CDR3 is 14 residues long. Germline trimming cut 5 bases from V and 4 bases from J; bases unmatched to any gene: 1. In DNA, the CDR3 is TGTGCCAGCAGCCGGACAGGGGGCACCGGGGAGCTGTTTTTT. Protein: CASSRTGGTGELFF. The whole variable domain, remainder taken from reference TRBV11-3 and TRBJ2-2, is EAGVVQSPRYKIIEKKQPVAFWCNPISGHNTLYWYLQNLGQGPELLIRYENEEAVDDSQLPKDRFSAERLKGVDSTLKIQPAELGDSAVYLCASSRTGGTGELFFGEGSRLTVL.

The chain links TRBV27 to TRBJ2-1; D may be TRBD2 (6 bases). The CDR3 has 16 amino acids. Trimming removed 1 base at V and 0 bases at J, with 10 bases between. Germline values: CDR1 MNHEY, CDR2 SMNVEV (reference sequence). The CDR3, as DNA: TGTGCCAGCAGTTTATTAAGACTAGGCTCCTACAATGAGCAGTTCTTC. Protein sequence: CASSLLRLGSYNEQFF.

The chain links TRBV5-1 to TRBJ2-3; possible D gene TRBD1, 6 bases. The CDR3 totals 15 residues. Trimming took 7 bases from V and 5 from J, leaving 20 bases between them. The germline gives CDR1 SGHRS, CDR2 YFSETQ. The CDR3 DNA reads TGCGCCAGCCGCACGACCCTGACAGGCGGAGATACGCAGTATTTT. It specifies CASRTTLTGGDTQYF.

V and J are TRBV6-4 and TRBJ1-4; D remains ambiguous. V was pared by 2 bases and J by 8 bases, with 15 bases between. CDR1 and CDR2 from the germline V gene are MRHNA and SNTAGT. The CDR3 spans 15 residues. The CDR3 is CASSDRAAPGEKLFF. The CDR3 DNA is TGTGCCAGCAGTGACCGGGCGGCGCCCGGGGAAAAACTGTTTTTT.

J is TRBJ1-2 and V is TRBV5-1; D ambiguous. The CDR3 extends over 14 amino acids. Trimming took off 0 bases at V and 5 bases at J, with 11 bases between the two ends. Germline V gene lookup returns CDR1 SGHRS and CDR2 YFSETQ. The CDR3 sequence is CASSLGQTRYGYTF. The CDR3 DNA is TGCGCCAGCAGCTTGGGGCAGACTAGATATGGCTACACCTTC.

The chain joins TRBV10-3 to TRBJ2-1, with TRBD2 matching over 8 bases. The junction had 6 bases not matched to a gene; V was cut back by 0 bases and J by 5 bases. The CDR3 totals 16 residues. CDR1 is ENHRY and CDR2 is SYGVKD in the germline V gene. CDR3 sequence: CAISESTGGPNNEQFF. CDR3 DNA: TGTGCCATCAGTGAGTCGACGGGAGGGCCAAACAATGAGCAGTTCTTC.

The V call is TRBV28, the J call TRBJ2-7; possible D gene TRBD2, 5 bases. CDR1 is MDHEN and CDR2 is SYDVKM in the germline V gene. This CDR3 region has 14 residues. Between the trimmed V and J ends, which lost 3 bases and 3 bases, there was a span of 12 bases. The CDR3 DNA sequence: TGTGCCAGCAGTTTTGAGGCCGAGGGCTACGAGCAGTACTTC. It codes for CASSFEAEGYEQYF.

The chain has TRBV5-6 and TRBJ2-1; D remains ambiguous. Germline V gives CDR1 SGHDT, CDR2 YYEEEE. The V end was cut by 4 bases, the J end by 4 bases, with 15 bases between. The CDR3 runs to 15 residues. CDR3 nucleotides: TGTGCCAGCAGCAGGTGGCTAACCGGATACAATGAGCAGTTCTTC. Protein: CASSRWLTGYNEQFF.

The V gene is TRBV7-6, the J gene TRBJ1-5; D ambiguous. Trimming left V 5 bases short and J 4 bases short, with 9 bases between. Looked up from germline, CDR1 is SGHVS and CDR2 is FNYEAQ. The CDR3 length is 13 residues. This CDR3 reads CASSRGPNQPQHF. In nucleotides, the CDR3 is TGTGCCAGCAGCCGAGGGCCTAATCAGCCCCAGCATTTT. Looking up the rest from reference TRBV7-6 and TRBJ1-5 gives the full variable domain: GAGVSQSPRYKVTKRGQDVALRCDPISGHVSLYWYRQALGQGPEFLTYFNYEAQQDKSGLPNDRFSAERPEGSISTLTIQRTEQRDSAMYRCASSRGPNQPQHFGDGTRLSIL.

This chain links TRBV2 with TRBJ2-5; D possibly matches TRBD1 or TRBD2 (6 bases each). Germline V CDR1 and CDR2: SNHLY, FYNNEI. The CDR3 is 12 residues long. V was clipped by 10 bases and J by 4 bases, with 13 bases between them. The DNA for the CDR3 is TGTGCCACTAGAGAGGGGGGAGAGACCCAGTACTTC. The encoded protein is CATREGGETQYF.

The V gene is TRBV28, the J gene TRBJ1-2, with 7 bases fitting TRBD1. The germline V gene encodes CDR1 MDHEN and CDR2 SYDVKM. The CDR3 sequence is 15 residues long. The V and J ends lost 1 base and 4 bases, in that order; junction bases with no gene match: 6. CDR3 sequence (DNA): TGTGCCAGCAGTTTATCCAAGGGGGCTACCTATGGCTACACCTTC. Its protein product is CASSLSKGATYGYTF.

V and J are TRBV9 and TRBJ2-7, with D perhaps matching TRBD1 (5 bases). Germline V gives CDR1 SGDLS, CDR2 YYNGEE. The CDR3 loop spans 14 amino acids. With 3 bases removed from V and 4 bases from J, the gap between germline ends came to 14 bases. The CDR3 coding sequence is TGTGCCAGCAGCGGAAATCAGGGTCCGTACGAGCAGTACTTC. It yields the protein CASSGNQGPYEQYF. The entire variable domain, with the rest obtained from reference TRBV9 and TRBJ2-7, is as follows: DSGVTQTPKHLITATGQRVTLRCSPRSGDLSVYWYQQSLDQGLQFLIQYYNGEERAKGNILERFSAQQFPDLHSELNLSSLELGDSALYFCASSGNQGPYEQYFGPGTRLTVT.

The chain joins TRBV7-2 to TRBJ2-1; the match to TRBD2 covers 7 bases. The germline V gene has CDR1 SGHTA and CDR2 FQGNSA. CDR3 length equals 16 residues. J was trimmed by 7 bases and V by 0 bases; bases with no gene match: 9. The DNA of the CDR3 is TGTGCCAGCAGCTTAGCGATGGCCGTAGCGGGTAATGAGCAGTTCTTC. Its translation: CASSLAMAVAGNEQFF.